These 23 T cell receptor beta chains were sequenced from one sample in a study of cytomegalovirus exposure and HLA in healthy donors. PCR amplification relied on 60 Vbeta primers (plus 13 Jbeta primers). Data came from immunoSEQ multiplex PCR; TCRdb stores just in-frame clones and leaves some out. The table has roughly 150,000 clones, less than 85% seen once. The specimen sequenced was PBMCs. These receptors all come from an older woman in good health and CMV-seropositive.

V usage is TRBV28 and J usage is TRBJ2-2; 9 nucleotides line up with TRBD2. The CDR3 contains 14 residues. CDR1 and CDR2 (germline): MDHEN, SYDVKM. J lost 6 bases, V lost 2 bases, and 1 base had no gene match. The CDR3 coding sequence is TGTGCCAGCAGTTTACTAGCGGGGCCCGGGGAGCTGTTTTTT. It translates to CASSLLAGPGELFF. Full variable domain (remainder filled in from reference TRBV28 and TRBJ2-2): DVKVTQSSRYLVKRTGEKVFLECVQDMDHENMFWYRQDPGLGLRLIYFSYDVKMKEKGDIPEGYSVSREKKERFSLILESASTNQTSMYLCASSLLAGPGELFFGEGSRLTVL.

The V and J genes are TRBV6-1 and TRBJ2-7; unclear D gene. V lost 5 bases, J lost 0 bases, and 14 bases lay in between. In germline, CDR1 is MNHNS, CDR2 SASEGT. This CDR3 is 15 amino acids long. The CDR3 DNA reads as TGTGCCAGCAGTCGGTCGGCGGCTAGCTCCTACGAGCAGTACTTC. Protein product: CASSRSAASSYEQYF.

This clone was observed a few times. This chain connects TRBV6-5 to TRBJ2-7; 11 nucleotides line up with TRBD2. The CDR3 extends over 15 amino acids. Unmatched junction bases numbered 9, after V lost 6 bases and J lost 5 bases. Germline V lookup: CDR1 MNHEY, CDR2 SVGAGI. The CDR3 reads CASSSGTSGANEQYF. The CDR3 nucleotides are TGTGCCAGCAGCTCCGGGACTAGCGGAGCAAACGAGCAGTACTTC.

This clone has a single count. The chain uses TRBV5-1 and TRBJ2-1; D is ambiguous. The CDR3 runs 14 residues. V was trimmed by 0 bases and J by 6 bases, leaving 10 bases between them. Germline V gives CDR1 SGHRS, CDR2 YFSETQ. The CDR3 protein is CASSLGAVPNEQFF. In DNA, the CDR3 is TGCGCCAGCAGCTTGGGTGCGGTGCCCAATGAGCAGTTCTTC.

V gene TRBV28 combines with J gene TRBJ2-7; 7 nucleotides line up with TRBD2. CDR1 MDHEN and CDR2 SYDVKM come from the germline V gene. The CDR3 is made up of 14 amino acids. V lost 3 bases and J lost 5; bases outside the gene matches: 7. The CDR3 region has the DNA TGTGCCAGCAGTTTCGCGGGGGAATACCACGAGCAGTACTTC. Residues: CASSFAGEYHEQYF.

Written as DNA, the CDR3 is TGCAGCGTTGAAGTGGGGGCAGGGGGTCTGACTAGCGGCCAAGAGACCCAGTACTTC. Translation: CSVEVGAGGLTSGQETQYF. The rearrangement joins TRBV29-1 to TRBJ2-5, with TRBD2 identical over 9 bases. CDR1 is SQVTM and CDR2 is ANQGSEA in the germline V gene. Trimming at V came to 1 base and at J to 1 base, leaving 16 bases not matched to a gene. The CDR3 spans 19 residues.

As for this clone: Different DNA sequences within this sample yield the same CDR3. The CDR3 nucleotides read TGTGCCAGCTCACCATCGGGGAGCACAGATACGCAGTATTTT. Translating it yields CASSPSGSTDTQYF. This chain connects TRBV18 to TRBJ2-3; possibly TRBD2 for D (5 bases). Germline V gene lookup returns CDR1 KGHSH and CDR2 LQKENI. The CDR3 totals 14 residues. Trimming removed 2 bases from V and 0 bases from J, with 6 bases in between.

This clone has just one count. The rearrangement links TRBV4-1 to TRBJ2-2; 7 bases are shared with TRBD2. From germline, CDR1 is MGHRA and CDR2 YSYEKL. The CDR3 contains 17 residues. The ends lost 0 bases at V and 4 bases at J; junction bases unmatched: 8. The CDR3 loop is CASSQEEGLVITGELFF. As DNA, the CDR3 is TGCGCCAGCAGCCAAGAAGAAGGACTAGTGATCACCGGGGAGCTGTTTTTT.

This chain connects TRBV5-1 to TRBJ1-3, with D unclear. V lost 4 bases, J lost 0 bases, and 14 bases lay in between. The CDR3 is 16 residues long. Looked up from germline, CDR1 is SGHRS and CDR2 is YFSETQ. The CDR3 loop is CASSTTLPGSGNTIYF. As DNA, the CDR3 is TGCGCCAGCAGCACGACACTCCCCGGCTCTGGAAACACCATATATTTT.

V usage is TRBV27 and J usage is TRBJ1-2; D is uncertain. The V end was cut by 0 bases, the J end by 5 bases, with 7 bases between. The germline V gene encodes CDR1 MNHEY and CDR2 SMNVEV (reference sequence). CDR3 length equals 13 residues. The DNA for the CDR3 is TGTGCCAGCAGTTTATCGGCAGTTTATGGCTACACCTTC. As protein: CASSLSAVYGYTF.

This chain connects TRBV5-1 to TRBJ1-1; D is ambiguous. CDR1 SGHRS and CDR2 YFSETQ come from the germline V gene. The V end was cut by 5 bases, the J end by 0 bases, with 8 bases between. This CDR3 contains 13 residues. The CDR3 loop reads CASREGMNTEAFF. The CDR3 nucleotides read TGCGCCAGCAGGGAGGGTATGAACACTGAAGCTTTCTTT.

This clone has just a few counts. The same CDR3 can be traced to other DNA sequences in this sample. The chain has TRBV6-5 and TRBJ2-7; 10 bases fit TRBD1. This CDR3 contains 15 residues. The ends lost 2 bases at V and 3 bases at J; junction bases unmatched: 4. From germline, CDR1 is MNHEY and CDR2 SVGAGI. This CDR3 is CASSYRDRGHYEQYF. The CDR3 bases are TGTGCCAGCAGTTACCGGGACAGGGGACACTACGAGCAGTACTTC.

This clone was counted a single time. The V call is TRBV10-3, the J call TRBJ2-7, with 7 bases lining up with TRBD2. The CDR3 has 15 amino acids. Germline V lookup: CDR1 ENHRY, CDR2 SYGVKD. The J segment lost 3 bases and the V segment lost 2 bases, leaving 7 bases of the junction unmatched. CDR3 DNA: TGTGCCATCAGTGAGGGCGGGGGTAAAGGCTACGAGCAGTACTTC. Its protein is CAISEGGGKGYEQYF.

This clone was found once. This chain uses TRBV5-1 with TRBJ2-2, with a tentative D call TRBD1 (5 bases). CDR1 and CDR2 from the germline V gene are SGHRS and YFSETQ. This CDR3 has 15 residues. V was shortened by 3 bases and J by 2 bases, with 11 bases between the two germline ends. The CDR3 nucleotides are TGCGCCAGCAGCTGGAGTCAGGGTAACACCGGGGAGCTGTTTTTT. It yields the protein CASSWSQGNTGELFF.

The count of this clone is one. This chain connects TRBV7-9 to TRBJ2-7; 11 nucleotides line up with TRBD2. Per germline, CDR1 SEHNR and CDR2 FQNEAQ (reference sequence). The CDR3 extends over 16 amino acids. V was clipped by 3 bases and J by 0 bases; unmatched bases: 4. This CDR3 reads CASSLGTSGSSYEQYF. The CDR3 DNA is TGTGCCAGCAGCTTGGGGACTAGCGGTAGCTCCTACGAGCAGTACTTC.

The J gene is TRBJ2-2, the V gene TRBV5-1, with 8 positions matching TRBD2. The V and J ends lost 2 bases and 5 bases, in that order; junction bases with no gene match: 8. The CDR3 spans 16 residues. Germline CDR1 reads SGHRS; CDR2 reads YFSETQ. The CDR3 region has the DNA TGCGCCAGCAGCTTTAGCGGGACCCCTAGAACCGGGGAGCTGTTTTTT. Its protein product is CASSFSGTPRTGELFF.

The chain uses TRBV6-1 and TRBJ1-5; no definite D call. Per the germline V gene, CDR1 is MNHNS and CDR2 is SASEGT. V lost 4 bases, J lost 4 bases, and 5 bases lay in between. This CDR3 is 12 amino acids long. The CDR3 bases are TGTGCCAGCAGTGTTTTAAATCAGCCCCAGCATTTT. It codes for CASSVLNQPQHF.

The gene calls are TRBV7-9 and TRBJ2-1; D might be TRBD2 (5 bases). Germline V gene lookup returns CDR1 SEHNR and CDR2 FQNEAQ (reference sequence). The CDR3 runs to 12 residues. Trimming removed 3 bases from V and 7 bases from J, with 7 bases in between. The CDR3 protein is CASSLPGNEQFF. Written as DNA, the CDR3 is TGTGCCAGCAGCTTGCCGGGGAATGAGCAGTTCTTC.

The J gene is TRBJ1-5, the V gene TRBV15; 8 nucleotides match TRBD1. V trimming: 3 bases; J trimming: 0 bases; junction bases outside the gene matches: 4. The CDR3 spans 16 residues. The V gene's germline CDR1 is LNHNV and CDR2 YYDKDF (reference sequence). CDR3: CATSRPTGDSNQPQHF. The CDR3 DNA sequence: TGTGCCACCAGCAGGCCGACAGGGGATAGCAATCAGCCCCAGCATTTT.

The chain is built from TRBV18 and TRBJ2-7; TRBD2 agrees at 8 bases. The CDR3 is 15 residues long. Trimming cost V 5 bases and J 0 bases; bases outside gene matches: 6. CDR1 is KGHSH and CDR2 is LQKENI in the germline V gene. CDR3 bases: TGTGCCAGCTCAGTCGCGGGAGGCAGCTCCTACGAGCAGTACTTC. Protein: CASSVAGGSSYEQYF.

The chain recombines TRBV5-1 with TRBJ2-3, with 10 positions matching TRBD2. The CDR3 is 18 amino acids. Trimming took 4 bases from V and 6 from J; bases not matched to a gene: 17. Germline CDR1 is SGHRS and CDR2 is YFSETQ. CDR3 sequence reads: CASSPGGLAVPKRDTQYF. The CDR3 coding sequence is TGCGCCAGCAGCCCCGGCGGACTAGCGGTCCCTAAAAGGGATACGCAGTATTTT.

J is TRBJ1-5 and V is TRBV27; no definite D call. Trimming stripped 3 bases from V and 0 bases from J, with 9 bases between. Germline lookup yields CDR1 MNHEY and CDR2 SMNVEV (reference sequence). The CDR3 is made up of 15 amino acids. The CDR3 nucleotides read TGTGCCAGCAGTTTCGACATTTATAGCAATCAGCCCCAGCATTTT. This codes for CASSFDIYSNQPQHF.

The CDR3 DNA follows: TGTGCCAGTCGCCCGAGGAAGGAACAGCCCCAGCATTTT. It translates to CASRPRKEQPQHF. The chain has TRBV19 and TRBJ1-5; D unclear. V lost 8 bases and J 7 bases, leaving 15 bases between the germline ends. Germline loops: CDR1 LNHDA, CDR2 SQIVND (reference sequence). CDR3 length: 13 residues.